These 12 T cell receptor beta chains share one sample of origin, sequenced in a study of T-cell memory formation after mild COVID-19. From the 5' RACE reads, TCRdb called clonotypes with MiXCR, one entry per CDR3 protein. The sample has fewer than 450,000 distinct CDR3 sequences; approximately 24% are singletons. The sequencing input was PBMCs or a T cell subset sorted from them (not recorded which). The source of these receptors is an adult woman who had mild COVID-19 (a few samples of this study predate the infection). Cell type and time point are not known.

The V gene is TRBV5-1, the J gene TRBJ1-2; D perhaps matches TRBD1 (6 bases). Germline CDR1 SGHRS, CDR2 YFSETQ. This CDR3 contains 14 residues. Deletions cut 4 bases from V and 2 bases from J, with 12 bases between. The CDR3 region is CASSPDSMNYGYTF. CDR3 nucleotide sequence: TGCGCCAGCAGCCCGGACAGTATGAACTATGGCTACACCTTC.

This clonotype was detected only a few times. The genes are TRBV12-3 or TRBV12-4 and TRBJ1-4, with D maybe TRBD1 (5 bases). V was shortened by 5 bases and J by 5 bases, with 9 bases between the two germline ends. The CDR3 has 13 amino acids. CDR3 amino acids: CASSGTANEKLFF. CDR3 coding DNA: TGTGCCAGCAGTGGGACGGCGAATGAAAAACTGTTTTTT.

The chain carries TRBV12-3 or TRBV12-4 and TRBJ2-1; D unclear. This CDR3 has 14 residues. The ends were cut back, 1 base at V and 5 bases at J, with 9 bases in the middle. This chain's CDR3 is CASSLEIIHNEQFF. CDR3 bases: TGTGCCAGCAGTTTAGAGATCATTCACAATGAGCAGTTCTTC.

This clonotype was found a few times. The chain combines TRBV12-3 or TRBV12-4 with TRBJ2-3; 7 bases align to TRBD2. The length of the CDR3 is 15 residues. The V gene end was trimmed by 6 bases and the J gene end by 0 bases; junction bases not matched to a gene: 6. This CDR3 reads CASRNLAVSTDTQYF. Here the CDR3 DNA reads TGTGCCAGCAGAAATCTAGCGGTTAGCACAGATACGCAGTATTTT.

This clonotype has a handful of counts. This chain joins TRBV10-3 and TRBJ1-5; D unclear. V was cut by 0 bases and J by 4 bases, with 7 bases left in between. The CDR3 is 14 residues long. Germline V CDR1 and CDR2: ENHRY, SYGVKD. CDR3 amino acids: CAISESIFNQPQHF. In nucleotides, the CDR3 is TGTGCCATCAGTGAGTCTATTTTTAATCAGCCCCAGCATTTT.

Only a few counts were recorded for this clonotype. V and J are TRBV20-1 and TRBJ1-6; D gene ambiguous. Germline V CDR1 and CDR2: DFQATT, SNEGSKA (reference sequence). The CDR3 consists of 16 residues. V lost 2 bases and J 3 bases, leaving 14 bases between the germline ends. The CDR3 coding sequence is TGCAGTGCTAGAATTGACCGGCTGGGCTATAATTCACCCCTCCACTTT. Its translation is CSARIDRLGYNSPLHF.

J is TRBJ2-5 and V is TRBV27, with 8 positions matching TRBD1. The trim removed 5 bases at V and 5 bases at J, leaving 7 bases unmatched. Germline V gene data show CDR1 as MNHEY and CDR2 as SMNVEV (reference sequence). The CDR3 is 14 residues long. The CDR3 is CASSPDRGWETQYF. The CDR3, as DNA: TGTGCCAGCAGTCCAGACAGGGGTTGGGAGACCCAGTACTTC.

Only a few counts were recorded for this clonotype. The chain recombines TRBV20-1 with TRBJ2-7; 7 bases agree with TRBD2. V lost 1 base and J lost 1; bases outside the gene matches: 7. Germline V gene sequence: CDR1 DFQATT, CDR2 SNEGSKA (reference sequence). This CDR3 is 15 amino acids long. The CDR3 DNA follows: TGCAGTGCTAGAGTCTGGCGGGAGAAATCCTACGAGCAGTACTTC. This sequence encodes CSARVWREKSYEQYF.

V usage is TRBV12-3 or TRBV12-4 and J usage is TRBJ2-1, with a weak D call TRBD2 (6 bases). This CDR3 region has 15 residues. Trimming took off 3 bases at V and 3 bases at J, with 12 bases between the two ends. Here the CDR3 reads CASSFGGSIYNEQFF. CDR3 bases: TGTGCCAGCAGTTTTGGGGGGTCGATCTACAATGAGCAGTTCTTC.

The rearrangement joins TRBV5-1 to TRBJ2-5; D possibly matches TRBD1 or TRBD2 (5 bases each). V lost 1 base to trimming and J lost 5 bases, with 15 bases between them. CDR3 length: 15 amino acids. From germline, CDR1 is SGHRS and CDR2 YFSETQ. The CDR3 here is CASSLSSGTGETQYF. The CDR3 bases are TGCGCCAGCAGCTTGAGCTCCGGGACCGGGGAGACCCAGTACTTC. Complete variable domain (other parts from reference TRBV5-1 and TRBJ2-5): KAGVTQTPRYLIKTRGQQVTLSCSPISGHRSVSWYQQTPGQGLQFLFEYFSETQRNKGNFPGRFSGRQFSNSRSEMNVSTLELGDSALYLCASSLSSGTGETQYFGPGTRLLVL.

This rearrangement joins TRBV5-1 to TRBJ2-2; D is perhaps TRBD2 (6 bases). With 4 bases removed from V and 7 bases from J, the gap between germline ends came to 14 bases. The CDR3 is 14 amino acids. Germline values: CDR1 SGHRS, CDR2 YFSETQ. The DNA for the CDR3 is TGCGCCAGCAGCAGGAGGCGGGAACACGGGGAGCTGTTTTTT. Translation gives CASSRRREHGELFF.

This chain uses TRBV2 with TRBJ2-2; 8 bases align to TRBD1. The ends lost 5 bases at V and 7 bases at J; junction bases unmatched: 12. The CDR3 is made up of 16 amino acids. Germline values: CDR1 SNHLY, CDR2 FYNNEI. The CDR3 spells CASSTPQTGVSGELFF. In DNA, the CDR3 is TGTGCCAGCAGTACTCCCCAGACAGGGGTTAGCGGGGAGCTGTTTTTT.